This TCR beta chain was documented in a study of blood T cells in healthy people across ages. A second about 6 to 12 cycle PCR used barcoded and J-beta primers. One entry per CDR3 protein results from TCRdb running MiXCR on the 5' RACE reads. The sample holds hundreds of thousands of distinct CDR3 sequences, approximately 60% seen once. The TCR originated in a man aged 35 to 55 in good health. Material for sequencing was blood.

CDR3 bases: TGTGCCAGCAGCTTAGTTCTTGCGGGAGGTCGCACAGATACGCAGTATTTT. Its protein is CASSLVLAGGRTDTQYF. V is TRBV7-3 and J is TRBJ2-3, with TRBD2 matching over 8 bases. The ends lost 2 bases at V and 1 base at J; junction bases unmatched: 8. Germline V lookup: CDR1 SGHTA, CDR2 FQGTGA. The length of the CDR3 is 17 residues.